This TCR beta chain was documented in a study of cytomegalovirus exposure and HLA in healthy donors. Study results and limitations: Presence/absence analyses assumed roughly uniform sequencing depth across donors, which may not hold.

As to this clone: The antigen remains undetermined.

This PCR relied on a set of 60 Vbeta primers and 13 Jbeta primers. Profiling relied on immunoSEQ multiplex PCR, and the TCRdb table lists in-frame clones only, not all of them. The profile shows some 150,000 clones, 80% to 90% of them singletons. The CDR3 contains 14 residues. Germline CDR1 is SGHDT and CDR2 is YYEEEE. The sequence came from a woman between 35 and 50 years old in good health and CMV-seropositive. Sequenced sample: PBMCs. V gene TRBV5-6 combines with J gene TRBJ2-5, with TRBD2 as a possible D gene (6 bases). The J call may be incorrect, as the DNA end agrees better with TRBJ2-7. CDR3 amino acids: CASSLVTSSYEQYF. CDR3 nucleotide sequence: TGTGCCAGCAGCTTGGTGACTAGCTCCTACGAGCAGTACTTC.